The entry below describes one T cell receptor (beta chain). No antigen is known for it. Germline CDR1 SEHNR, CDR2 FQNEAQ (reference sequence). Trimming took 5 bases from V and 4 from J; bases not matched to a gene: 8. This CDR3 is built from 15 residues. The sample is drawn from a study of T cell repertoires in cytomegalovirus infection. Across the whole study: HLA-B-restricted CMV epitopes that are well studied, plus recently identified HLA-C-restricted ones, were used by the study. A matching HLA type, together with CMV infection, was signaled by public TCR beta signatures.

TCRdb re-called the reads through MiXCR, storing one row per CDR3 protein. Counted here are 830,000 or so distinct CDR3 sequences, about 30% occurring once; the ten biggest clones make up around 12%. Study-wide findings and caveats: Based on cumulative public TCR beta family frequency, carriers of CMV plus the relevant HLA were identified. HLA-C-restricted CMV-specific TCR beta clonotypes prevailed in the ex vivo response.

This specimen was cultured CD8+ T cells from PBMCs, taken from culture after CMV antigen stimulation. The J gene is TRBJ1-5, the V gene TRBV7-9; 7 nucleotides agree with TRBD1. The receptor's source is a human donor in good health (CMV status not recorded). Some clones in this sample may be carry-over from other donors' samples. The CDR3 coding sequence is TGTGCCAGCAGCCCCGACAGGGACCGTAATCAGCCCCAGCATTTT. Amino acid sequence: CASSPDRDRNQPQHF.